The rows below give T cell receptor beta chains drawn from one sample of a study of blood T cell repertoires in COVID-19. The table came from immunoSEQ multiplex PCR; TCRdb's copy has only in-frame clones and leaves some out. Here the sample spans some 200,000 clones, about 88% being singletons. Sequenced sample: peripheral blood. These receptors came from a man in his 70s with acute or convalescent COVID-19. Both conserved end residues are part of each CDR3. D genes are given only for firm matches. Only part of the rows carry a size: once, few, many, or a class if the clone is expanded.

d_gene: .
j_gene: TRBJ2-1
v_gene: TRBV7-9
abundance: .
CDR3nt: TGTGCCAGCACCACAGGAAGCTCCTACAATGAGCAGTTCTTC
CDR3aa: CASTTGSSYNEQFF

d_gene: .
j_gene: TRBJ2-7
v_gene: TRBV7-2
abundance: .
CDR3nt: TGTGCCAGCAGCCAACTCTACGAGCAGTACTTC
CDR3aa: CASSQLYEQYF

d_gene: TRBD1
j_gene: TRBJ2-1
v_gene: TRBV6-2/TRBV6-3
abundance: .
CDR3nt: TGTGCCAGCAGTTTAGGACAGGGGGCGCCGATCTTC
CDR3aa: CASSLGQGAPIF

d_gene: .
j_gene: TRBJ2-7
v_gene: TRBV10-1
abundance: .
CDR3nt: TGCGCCAGCAGTGACCGCGTGAACTACGAGCAGTACTTC
CDR3aa: CASSDRVNYEQYF

d_gene: TRBD1
j_gene: TRBJ2-1
v_gene: TRBV28
abundance: .
CDR3nt: TGTGCCAGCAGCAGGGGGAATGAGCAGTTCTTC
CDR3aa: CASSRGNEQFF

d_gene: TRBD1
j_gene: TRBJ2-5
v_gene: TRBV6-6
abundance: .
CDR3nt: TGTGCCAGCGGAGGACAGGGTGCACAAGAGACCCAGTACTTC
CDR3aa: CASGGQGAQETQYF

d_gene: .
j_gene: TRBJ2-3
v_gene: TRBV12-3/TRBV12-4
abundance: .
CDR3nt: TGTGCCAGCAGCCTGGGGGGGGCTGTGCAGTATTTT
CDR3aa: CASSLGGAVQYF

d_gene: .
j_gene: TRBJ1-5
v_gene: TRBV6-6
abundance: once
CDR3nt: TGTGCCAGCAGTCCTGGGGCCCTCAATCAGCCCCAGCATTTT
CDR3aa: CASSPGALNQPQHF

d_gene: TRBD1
j_gene: TRBJ1-1
v_gene: TRBV7-9
abundance: .
CDR3nt: TGTGCCAGCAGCTCAACGGTTGGGACAGCTGGAATTGAAGCTTTCTTT
CDR3aa: CASSSTVGTAGIEAFF

d_gene: .
j_gene: TRBJ2-2
v_gene: TRBV19
abundance: .
CDR3nt: TGTGCCAGTAGTGCCCACGGGGGTATCTCGGCGGAGCTGTTTTTT
CDR3aa: CASSAHGGISAELFF

d_gene: .
j_gene: TRBJ1-1
v_gene: TRBV5-1
abundance: .
CDR3nt: TGCGCCAGCAGCTTGCAGTCCTTGAACACTGAAGCTTTCTTT
CDR3aa: CASSLQSLNTEAFF

d_gene: .
j_gene: TRBJ1-1
v_gene: TRBV5-1
abundance: .
CDR3nt: TGCGCCAGCTCGGGTCTGAACACTGAAGCTTTCTTT
CDR3aa: CASSGLNTEAFF

d_gene: .
j_gene: TRBJ2-2
v_gene: TRBV10-3
abundance: .
CDR3nt: TGTGCCATCTCGGGCGGGATGAACACCGGGGAGCTGTTTTTT
CDR3aa: CAISGGMNTGELFF

d_gene: .
j_gene: TRBJ2-6
v_gene: TRBV2
abundance: .
CDR3nt: TGTGCCAGCAGACCTAGACCCACCGGGGCCAACGTCCTGACTTTC
CDR3aa: CASRPRPTGANVLTF

d_gene: TRBD1
j_gene: TRBJ2-7
v_gene: TRBV12-3/TRBV12-4
abundance: .
CDR3nt: TGTGCCAGCAGTCGCCAGGACAGGAGCCCGTACTTC
CDR3aa: CASSRQDRSPYF

d_gene: TRBD1
j_gene: TRBJ2-3
v_gene: TRBV19
abundance: .
CDR3nt: TGTGCCAGTAGTATAGCACAGGGGGGAGTTACAGATACGCAGTATTTT
CDR3aa: CASSIAQGGVTDTQYF

d_gene: TRBD1
j_gene: TRBJ1-6
v_gene: TRBV4-1
abundance: once
CDR3nt: TGCGCCAGCAGCCGGGAGGCAGGGGGTAATTCACCCCTCCACTTT
CDR3aa: CASSREAGGNSPLHF

d_gene: TRBD2
j_gene: TRBJ2-1
v_gene: TRBV7-9
abundance: .
CDR3nt: TGTGCCAGCAGCTTAGGACTAGCGGGAGATGAGCAGTTCTTC
CDR3aa: CASSLGLAGDEQFF

d_gene: .
j_gene: TRBJ2-3
v_gene: TRBV6-2/TRBV6-3
abundance: .
CDR3nt: TGTGCCAGCAGTTACATAGGGGCAGATACGCAGTATTTT
CDR3aa: CASSYIGADTQYF

d_gene: TRBD1
j_gene: TRBJ2-2
v_gene: TRBV5-1
abundance: .
CDR3nt: TGCGCCAGCAGCTTGGGGCAGGGGGCGACCGGGGAGCTGTTTTTT
CDR3aa: CASSLGQGATGELFF

d_gene: TRBD1
j_gene: TRBJ1-5
v_gene: TRBV6-4
abundance: .
CDR3nt: TGTGCCAGGACAGGGATCGAACCCCAGCATTTT
CDR3aa: CARTGIEPQHF

d_gene: TRBD1
j_gene: TRBJ2-1
v_gene: TRBV3-1/TRBV3-2
abundance: .
CDR3nt: TGTGCCAGCAGCCAAAGCAACAGGGGTGAGCAGTTCTTC
CDR3aa: CASSQSNRGEQFF

d_gene: TRBD2
j_gene: TRBJ2-1
v_gene: TRBV11-3
abundance: .
CDR3nt: TGTGCCAGCAGCCCCGGGACTAGCGTCTACAATGAGCAGTTCTTC
CDR3aa: CASSPGTSVYNEQFF

d_gene: .
j_gene: TRBJ1-1
v_gene: TRBV5-8
abundance: .
CDR3nt: TGTGCCAGCAGCTGGGGGGCGGGAGGAGGGAACACTGAAGCTTTCTTT
CDR3aa: CASSWGAGGGNTEAFF

d_gene: TRBD1
j_gene: TRBJ1-2
v_gene: TRBV19
abundance: .
CDR3nt: TGTGCCAGTAGTATTCAGAGGACAGGGACACGCGGCTACACCTTC
CDR3aa: CASSIQRTGTRGYTF

d_gene: TRBD2
j_gene: TRBJ2-1
v_gene: TRBV15
abundance: .
CDR3nt: TGTGCCACCAGCAATGGACTAGCGGGAGGGCCACATATTCTTTTCTTC
CDR3aa: CATSNGLAGGPHILFF

d_gene: .
j_gene: TRBJ1-2
v_gene: TRBV7-2
abundance: .
CDR3nt: TGTGCCAGCAGCTTAGTGGTGGGGGCGAACTATGGCTACACCTTC
CDR3aa: CASSLVVGANYGYTF

d_gene: .
j_gene: TRBJ2-2
v_gene: TRBV7-6
abundance: .
CDR3nt: TGTGCCAGCAGCCTCCGGGTCGGCGGGGAGCTGTTTTTT
CDR3aa: CASSLRVGGELFF

d_gene: TRBD2
j_gene: TRBJ2-1
v_gene: TRBV15
abundance: .
CDR3nt: TGTGCCACCAGCAGAGGAACTAGCGGGGGGCATGAGCAGTTCTTC
CDR3aa: CATSRGTSGGHEQFF

d_gene: .
j_gene: TRBJ2-2
v_gene: TRBV29-1
abundance: .
CDR3nt: TGCAGCGTCAACGGAGGGGTGTCCGGGGAGCTGTTTTTT
CDR3aa: CSVNGGVSGELFF

d_gene: .
j_gene: TRBJ2-7
v_gene: TRBV10-1
abundance: .
CDR3nt: TGCGCCATCCCGGAGGGGCCCGACAGCTACGAGCAGTACTTC
CDR3aa: CAIPEGPDSYEQYF

d_gene: .
j_gene: TRBJ1-3
v_gene: TRBV30
abundance: .
CDR3nt: TGTGCCTGGAGTGTACTAGATGGAAACACCATATATTTT
CDR3aa: CAWSVLDGNTIYF

d_gene: TRBD1
j_gene: TRBJ2-7
v_gene: TRBV5-1
abundance: .
CDR3nt: TGCGCCAGCAGCTTGGGGACAGGCAGGTACTACGAGCAGTACTTC
CDR3aa: CASSLGTGRYYEQYF

d_gene: TRBD1
j_gene: TRBJ2-5
v_gene: TRBV19
abundance: .
CDR3nt: TGTGCCAGTAGCGACTCTAGAGGACAGGGTAGGGAGACCCAGTACTTC
CDR3aa: CASSDSRGQGRETQYF

d_gene: TRBD2
j_gene: TRBJ2-5
v_gene: TRBV11-2
abundance: .
CDR3nt: TGTGCCAGCAGCGGACCCAGACTAGCGGGAGTAGAGACCCAGTACTTC
CDR3aa: CASSGPRLAGVETQYF

d_gene: TRBD2
j_gene: TRBJ2-7
v_gene: TRBV7-2
abundance: .
CDR3nt: TGTGCCAGCAGCCATCCTAGCGGGCCTCCCTACGAGCAGTACTTC
CDR3aa: CASSHPSGPPYEQYF

d_gene: TRBD1
j_gene: TRBJ1-5
v_gene: TRBV19
abundance: .
CDR3nt: TGTGCCAGTAGCCCCGGACAGGGGAAGGTTAATCAGCCCCAGCATTTT
CDR3aa: CASSPGQGKVNQPQHF

d_gene: TRBD1
j_gene: TRBJ2-7
v_gene: TRBV18
abundance: few
CDR3nt: TGTGCCAGCTCACCACCGGACAGGGTCTACGAGCAGTACTTC
CDR3aa: CASSPPDRVYEQYF

d_gene: .
j_gene: TRBJ1-2
v_gene: TRBV30
abundance: .
CDR3nt: TGTGCCTGGAGTGTACGACGAGAGGGCGACTATGGCTACACCTTC
CDR3aa: CAWSVRREGDYGYTF

d_gene: TRBD1
j_gene: TRBJ1-4
v_gene: TRBV5-6
abundance: few
CDR3nt: TGTGCCAGCAGCTCAACAGGGGGCATTGCTAATGAAAAACTGTTTTTT
CDR3aa: CASSSTGGIANEKLFF

d_gene: TRBD1
j_gene: TRBJ1-6
v_gene: TRBV5-5
abundance: .
CDR3nt: TGTGCCAGCAGCTCCGGCCCACAGGGGGGCTCTAATTCACCCCTCCACTTT
CDR3aa: CASSSGPQGGSNSPLHF

d_gene: .
j_gene: TRBJ2-1
v_gene: TRBV7-2
abundance: .
CDR3nt: TGTGCCAGCAGCTTCGGACAGAACTACAATGAGCAGTTCTTC
CDR3aa: CASSFGQNYNEQFF

d_gene: TRBD2
j_gene: TRBJ2-7
v_gene: TRBV5-1
abundance: once
CDR3nt: TGCGCCAGCAGCTTAACTAGCGGGAGTCTCTACGAGCAGTACTTC
CDR3aa: CASSLTSGSLYEQYF

d_gene: TRBD1
j_gene: TRBJ1-3
v_gene: TRBV4-1
abundance: .
CDR3nt: TGCGCCAGCAGCCAAGAACAGGGGGCGTCTGGAAACACCATATATTTT
CDR3aa: CASSQEQGASGNTIYF

d_gene: .
j_gene: TRBJ2-1
v_gene: TRBV19
abundance: .
CDR3nt: TGTGCCAGTAGTATAGTAGGGGTCTCCTACAATGAGCAGTTCTTC
CDR3aa: CASSIVGVSYNEQFF

d_gene: .
j_gene: TRBJ2-5
v_gene: TRBV6-6
abundance: .
CDR3nt: TGTGCCAGCAGGCGGGGTATGAGTGAGACCCAGTACTTC
CDR3aa: CASRRGMSETQYF

d_gene: TRBD1
j_gene: TRBJ1-6
v_gene: TRBV4-3
abundance: .
CDR3nt: TGCGCCAGCAGCCCTTCGGGACAGCAAAATTCACCCCTCCACTTT
CDR3aa: CASSPSGQQNSPLHF

d_gene: .
j_gene: TRBJ1-1
v_gene: TRBV28
abundance: .
CDR3nt: TGTGCCAGCAAACCGGGGGGGACTGAAGCTTTCTTT
CDR3aa: CASKPGGTEAFF

d_gene: TRBD1
j_gene: TRBJ2-5
v_gene: TRBV9
abundance: .
CDR3nt: TGTGCCAGCAGCGTAGCTACTTCGGTTACAGACAGGGAAGAGACCCAGTACTTC
CDR3aa: CASSVATSVTDREETQYF

d_gene: TRBD1
j_gene: TRBJ2-7
v_gene: TRBV19
abundance: .
CDR3nt: TGTGCCAGTAGTCCAAGGACAGGGACCGGGAGATCCTACGAGCAGTACTTC
CDR3aa: CASSPRTGTGRSYEQYF

d_gene: TRBD1
j_gene: TRBJ1-2
v_gene: TRBV5-1
abundance: .
CDR3nt: TGCGCCAGCAGCTCGTCGACAGGGCGGGCGTGGGGCTACACCTTC
CDR3aa: CASSSSTGRAWGYTF

d_gene: TRBD2
j_gene: TRBJ2-1
v_gene: TRBV7-8
abundance: many
CDR3nt: TGTGCCAGCAGCTTAGGACGACTGGGACTAGCGGGAGGTTACAATGAGCAGTTCTTC
CDR3aa: CASSLGRLGLAGGYNEQFF

d_gene: TRBD2
j_gene: TRBJ2-1
v_gene: TRBV9
abundance: .
CDR3nt: TGTGCCAGCAGCGCGACTAGCGGGAACTCCTACAATGAGCAGTTCTTC
CDR3aa: CASSATSGNSYNEQFF

d_gene: .
j_gene: TRBJ2-1
v_gene: TRBV27
abundance: .
CDR3nt: TGTGCCAGCAGTTCAAAAACTAGTTCGCCCTATGAGCAGTTCTTC
CDR3aa: CASSSKTSSPYEQFF

d_gene: TRBD2
j_gene: TRBJ2-2
v_gene: TRBV4-2
abundance: .
CDR3nt: TGTGCCAGCAGCCAAGAGTGGGTCGGGGGGTACACTTACACCGGGGAGCTGTTTTTT
CDR3aa: CASSQEWVGGYTYTGELFF

d_gene: .
j_gene: TRBJ2-7
v_gene: TRBV12-3/TRBV12-4
abundance: .
CDR3nt: TGTGCCAGCAGGAAAACAGGGCCCTACGAGCAGTACTTC
CDR3aa: CASRKTGPYEQYF

d_gene: .
j_gene: TRBJ1-1
v_gene: TRBV3-1/TRBV3-2
abundance: .
CDR3nt: TGTGCCAGCAGCCAAGAACACGCGAACACTGAAGCTTTCTTT
CDR3aa: CASSQEHANTEAFF

d_gene: .
j_gene: TRBJ2-7
v_gene: TRBV6-6
abundance: .
CDR3nt: TGTGCCAGTTCTCCGGGGTTTAGGTCCCACGAGCAGTACTTC
CDR3aa: CASSPGFRSHEQYF

d_gene: TRBD1
j_gene: TRBJ1-5
v_gene: TRBV7-8
abundance: .
CDR3nt: TGTGCCAGCAGCCCGGGACAGGGGAGGAATCAGCCCCAGCATTTT
CDR3aa: CASSPGQGRNQPQHF